This T cell receptor (beta chain) was profiled in a study of T cell changes during pregnancy in multiple sclerosis (dated by TCRdb to about 2019). Notes on the research overall: The study looked at changes in the T cell repertoire across pregnancy in women with multiple sclerosis.

Library construction relied on the immunoSEQ multiplex PCR assay. In its TCRdb copy, this immuneACCESS table keeps in-frame sequences only and misses some clones. Where compared with another copy, unresolved V genes explain less than half of these, and the others have no known cause. This sample is represented by tens of thousands of clones; about nine tenths of them were singletons. The leading ten clones occupy over 3.5% of the sample. The CDR3 sequence holds 13 residues, the cysteine and phenylalanine included. Just the 39-base CDR3 DNA is kept, in frame starting at base 1. From the germline V gene, CDR1 is MNHNS and CDR2 is SASEGT. Trimming takes 9 bases off V and 2 bases off J; junction bases not matched to a gene: 7. With regard to this clone: Its antigen is unknown. No much larger clone exists at a distance of one base, and base qualities are not known.

This receptor was obtained from a female donor in good health, enrolled as a control in a pregnancy study. This sample comprised peripheral blood, obtained after pregnancy. Here the chain combines TRBV6-1 and TRBJ2-7; TRBD1 agrees with 7 junctional bases. The CDR3 here reads CASREGQTYEQYF. The DNA sequence follows: TGTGCCAGTCGAGAGGGACAGACCTACGAGCAGTACTTC.